These T cell receptor beta chains were read from a single sample in a study of shared clonotypes between healthy human individuals. Assay used: immunoSEQ multiplex PCR; TCRdb lists only in-frame clones, some missing. The sample includes more than 1 million clones, roughly 74% of them seen just once. Specimen: memory CD4+ T cells from PBMCs. These receptors were taken from a young man in good health. Some clones in this sample may be carry-over from other donors' samples. CDR3s include the opening cysteine and the closing phenylalanine or tryptophan. D genes are given only for firm matches. Only some rows state a clone size, as once, few, many or a class for expanded clones.

size: -
D: -
V: TRBV28
J: TRBJ1-2
DNA: TGTGCCAGCAGTTTCAGGGAGATAGACTATGGCTACACCTTC
CDR3: CASSFREIDYGYTF

size: -
D: -
V: TRBV11-2
J: TRBJ2-5
DNA: TGTGCCAGCAGCTTAGATCCGGCAGGGGACCAGTACTTC
CDR3: CASSLDPAGDQYF

size: -
D: TRBD1
V: TRBV18
J: TRBJ2-5
DNA: TGTGCCAGCTCACCTACTCTGGTGGGACAGCAAGAGACCCAGTACTTC
CDR3: CASSPTLVGQQETQYF

size: few
D: -
V: TRBV7-2
J: TRBJ2-3
DNA: TGTGCCAGCAGCTCCCACCTCAGAGCGGGTGGTGACGCAGATACGCAGTATTTT
CDR3: CASSSHLRAGGDADTQYF

size: -
D: TRBD2
V: TRBV5-1
J: TRBJ2-5
DNA: TGCGCCAGCAGCCGGGAGGGCGTAGAGACCCAGTACTTC
CDR3: CASSREGVETQYF

size: -
D: -
V: TRBV30
J: TRBJ2-2
DNA: TGTGCCTGGGCAGGGCGCGGGGAGCTGTTTTTT
CDR3: CAWAGRGELFF

size: -
D: -
V: TRBV5-4
J: TRBJ2-7
DNA: TGTGCCAGCAGCTTTGGTGGGTCTTTCACCTACGAGCAGTACTTC
CDR3: CASSFGGSFTYEQYF

size: -
D: TRBD1
V: TRBV10-1
J: TRBJ1-4
DNA: TGCGCCAGAGGGACAGGGAAGGATGAAAAACTGTTTTTT
CDR3: CARGTGKDEKLFF

size: -
D: -
V: TRBV29-1
J: TRBJ2-3
DNA: TGCAGCGTTGGGAGGGGCAAGAGGGATACGCAGTATTTT
CDR3: CSVGRGKRDTQYF

size: -
D: TRBD2
V: TRBV27
J: TRBJ2-7
DNA: TGTGCCAGCAGTTTAAGCGGGATCTACGAGCAGTACTTC
CDR3: CASSLSGIYEQYF

size: -
D: -
V: TRBV5-6
J: TRBJ2-7
DNA: TGTGCCAGCAGCTTGCCGGGACACCCAGATATTTACTACGAGCAGTACTTC
CDR3: CASSLPGHPDIYYEQYF

size: -
D: -
V: TRBV7-8
J: TRBJ2-7
DNA: TGTGCCAGCAGCTTAATATCTCCCGGGCAGCAGTACTTC
CDR3: CASSLISPGQQYF

size: -
D: -
V: TRBV5-1
J: TRBJ2-7
DNA: TGCGCCAGCAGCTTGATCGCACAGGACGCCTACGAGCAGTACTTC
CDR3: CASSLIAQDAYEQYF

size: -
D: -
V: TRBV7-2
J: TRBJ2-5
DNA: TGTGCCAGCAGCCCTCCTGGAGGTGGGGGAGAGACCCAGTACTTC
CDR3: CASSPPGGGGETQYF

size: -
D: -
V: TRBV30
J: TRBJ1-2
DNA: TGTGCCTGGATTCGGGGGTGGGACTATGGCTACACCTTC
CDR3: CAWIRGWDYGYTF

size: -
D: -
V: TRBV19
J: TRBJ1-4
DNA: TGTGCCAGTAGTACCCCGGGACGCTCTGGCCAGCTCTGGGCCGGCGCGGGCGAAAAACTGTTTTTT
CDR3: CASSTPGRSGQLWAGAGEKLFF

size: -
D: -
V: TRBV6-6
J: TRBJ2-1
DNA: TGTGCCAGCAGGGACAGGCAAAACGGGAGTCTGCATGAGCAGTTCTTC
CDR3: CASRDRQNGSLHEQFF

size: -
D: TRBD2
V: TRBV5-6
J: TRBJ2-1
DNA: TGTGCCAGCAGCTTGGTGGGGCTAGCGGGGTTCAATGAGCAGTTCTTC
CDR3: CASSLVGLAGFNEQFF

size: -
D: TRBD1
V: TRBV6-6
J: TRBJ2-2
DNA: TGTGCCAGCAGTTTACGACAGGGGAACACCGGGGAGCTGTTTTTT
CDR3: CASSLRQGNTGELFF

size: -
D: -
V: TRBV5-4
J: TRBJ2-6
DNA: TGTGCCAGCAGCCTGGACAGCCTCGGAGTCTGGTCCAACGTCCTGACTTTC
CDR3: CASSLDSLGVWSNVLTF

size: -
D: -
V: TRBV2
J: TRBJ2-2
DNA: TGTGCCAGCAATCCAACAGGGAACACCGGGGAGCTGTTTTTT
CDR3: CASNPTGNTGELFF

size: -
D: -
V: TRBV28
J: TRBJ1-1
DNA: TGTGCCAGCAATAGCCCACAGGGAACGAACACTGAAGCTTTCTTT
CDR3: CASNSPQGTNTEAFF

size: -
D: -
V: TRBV5-1
J: TRBJ2-6
DNA: TGCGCCAGCAGCTTGGCCGAACTTTCTGGGGCCAACGTCCTGACTTTC
CDR3: CASSLAELSGANVLTF

size: -
D: -
V: TRBV27
J: TRBJ2-2
DNA: TGTGCCAGCCGAAAGCCACAGGGGGGGTCCGGGGAGCTGTTTTTT
CDR3: CASRKPQGGSGELFF

size: once
D: TRBD2
V: TRBV19
J: TRBJ2-7
DNA: TGTGCCAGTAGCGGGAGGACCTCCTACGAGCAGTACTTC
CDR3: CASSGRTSYEQYF

size: -
D: TRBD2
V: TRBV6-6
J: TRBJ2-1
DNA: TGTGCCAGCAGTTCCAGCGGGAGGGGAGGGGGGAATGAGCAGTTCTTC
CDR3: CASSSSGRGGGNEQFF

size: -
D: -
V: TRBV18
J: TRBJ1-1
DNA: TGTGCCAGCTCACGGGGAAAGGACACTGAAGCTTTCTTT
CDR3: CASSRGKDTEAFF

size: -
D: TRBD1
V: TRBV5-8
J: TRBJ2-3
DNA: TGTGCCAGCAGCTTACTCCGGGACAGGGGGCCAGATACGCAGTATTTT
CDR3: CASSLLRDRGPDTQYF

size: -
D: -
V: TRBV5-4
J: TRBJ2-1
DNA: TGTGCCAGCACCGTGACGGGCGGGGATGAGCAGTTCTTC
CDR3: CASTVTGGDEQFF

size: -
D: -
V: TRBV5-6
J: TRBJ2-7
DNA: TGTGCCAGCAGCTTGTATGATAACTCCTACGAGCAGTACTTC
CDR3: CASSLYDNSYEQYF

size: -
D: -
V: TRBV15
J: TRBJ1-2
DNA: TGTGCCACCAGTCTTGACAGTAACTATGGCTACACCTTC
CDR3: CATSLDSNYGYTF

size: -
D: -
V: TRBV20-1
J: TRBJ2-7
DNA: TGCAGTGCTAGTTCAGACTACGAGCAGTACTTC
CDR3: CSASSDYEQYF

size: -
D: TRBD2
V: TRBV5-1
J: TRBJ2-1
DNA: TGCGCCACCCGATATCTAGCGGGAGGCGACAATGAGCAGTTCTTC
CDR3: CATRYLAGGDNEQFF

size: -
D: -
V: TRBV10-2
J: TRBJ2-1
DNA: TGCGCCAGCAGCGGATTTGGGGGGAGGAGTTACAATGAGCAGTTCTTC
CDR3: CASSGFGGRSYNEQFF